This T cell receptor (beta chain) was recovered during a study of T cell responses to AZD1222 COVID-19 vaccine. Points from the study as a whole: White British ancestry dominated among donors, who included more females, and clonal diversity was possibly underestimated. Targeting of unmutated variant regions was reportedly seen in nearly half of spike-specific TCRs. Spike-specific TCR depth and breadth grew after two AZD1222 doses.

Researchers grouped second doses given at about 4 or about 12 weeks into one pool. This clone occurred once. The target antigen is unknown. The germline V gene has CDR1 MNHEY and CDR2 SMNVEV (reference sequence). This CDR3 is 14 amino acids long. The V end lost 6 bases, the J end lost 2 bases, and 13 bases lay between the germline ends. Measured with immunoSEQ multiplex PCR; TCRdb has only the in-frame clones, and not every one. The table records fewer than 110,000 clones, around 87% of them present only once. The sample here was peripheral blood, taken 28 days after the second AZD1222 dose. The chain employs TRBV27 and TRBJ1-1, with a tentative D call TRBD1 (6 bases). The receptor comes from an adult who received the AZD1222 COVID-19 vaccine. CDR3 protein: CASSPAGANTEAFF. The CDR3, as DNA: TGTGCCAGCAGCCCGGCAGGGGCTAACACTGAAGCTTTCTTT.